This T cell receptor (beta chain) was documented in a study of T cells in Graves' hyperthyroidism and ophthalmopathy. For the diagnoses, clinical symptoms, serum thyroxine and TRAb, thyroid ultrasound and orbital computed tomography were used. RNA transcripts gave rise to amplified TCR beta CDR3 regions. Researchers ran a first-round RT-PCR on the TCR CDR3 using the HTBI primer set. TCRdb processed the multiplex PCR reads anew with MiXCR; each CDR3 protein has one entry. This table has about 300,000 distinct CDR3 sequences, roughly a fifth appearing once. In its sample, this clonotype was seen many times. The clonotype was recovered from a man aged 50-59 years with Graves' ophthalmopathy. Source material: blood.

CDR3 sequence (DNA): TGCGCCAGCAGCTTAAGGACAGGGCCAGATACGCAGTATTTT. Translation gives CASSLRTGPDTQYF. The rearrangement uses TRBV5-1 and TRBJ2-3, with 8 bases fitting TRBD1. This CDR3 has 14 amino acids. V shed 2 bases, J shed 4 bases, and the junction held 3 bases outside the gene matches. Germline loops: CDR1 SGHRS, CDR2 YFSETQ.